Shown below are 32 T cell receptor beta chains from a single sample sequenced in a study of PD-1 blockade in classical Hodgkin lymphoma. Noted time point: cycle 4 day 1 (C4D1), after more than five weeks of nivolumab. Every patient had relapsed following autologous stem cell transplantation, and cohorts differed in brentuximab vedotin exposure. The protocol was immunoSEQ multiplex PCR, while the TCRdb copy is restricted to in-frame clones and leaves out a portion. The profile covers 20,000 to 25,000 clones, with roughly 77% appearing a single time and roughly 20% taken by the ten largest. The starting material was peripheral blood mononuclear cells (PBMCs), obtained before the fourth cycle of nivolumab. The receptors were gathered from a human donor with classical Hodgkin lymphoma.

The chain recombines TRBV4-1 with TRBJ2-3; 8 nucleotides align to TRBD1. The CDR3 is 15 residues long. The V and J ends lost 0 bases and 7 bases, in that order; junction bases with no gene match: 6. The germline CDR1 and CDR2 sequences are MGHRA and YSYEKL. CDR3 protein: CASSQDWTGSYTQYF. The CDR3 bases are TGCGCCAGCAGCCAAGATTGGACAGGGTCATATACGCAGTATTTT.

V gene TRBV2 combines with J gene TRBJ1-1; D unresolved. Germline loops: CDR1 SNHLY, CDR2 FYNNEI. V gave up 4 bases and J gave up 4 bases, with 7 bases separating them. The CDR3 length is 12 residues. CDR3 nucleotide sequence: TGTGCCAGCAGTGGCGCGAGCACTGAAGCTTTCTTT. Protein: CASSGASTEAFF. Drawing the rest from reference TRBV2 and TRBJ1-1, the complete variable domain is EPEVTQTPSHQVTQMGQEVILRCVPISNHLYFYWYRQILGQKVEFLVSFYNNEISEKSEIFDDQFSVERPDGSNFTLKIRSTKLEDSAMYFCASSGASTEAFFGQGTRLTVV.

As regards this clone: Other DNA sequences in the same sample also yield this CDR3. The chain recombines TRBV6-4 with TRBJ2-3, with D perhaps TRBD1 (5 bases). V was clipped by 3 bases and J by 5 bases, with 9 bases between them. Germline CDR1 reads MRHNA; CDR2 reads SNTAGT. This CDR3 comprises 13 residues. As DNA, the CDR3 is TGTGCCAGCAGTGAAGGGGCAGGAGATACGCAGTATTTT. Residues: CASSEGAGDTQYF.

The gene calls are TRBV5-1 and TRBJ2-2; the match to TRBD2 covers 15 bases. Germline CDR1 is SGHRS and CDR2 is YFSETQ. The CDR3 runs to 16 residues. The V gene end was trimmed by 2 bases and the J gene end by 6 bases; junction bases not matched to a gene: 2. Here the CDR3 reads CASSFGLAGGPGELFF. In DNA form, the CDR3 reads TGCGCCAGCAGCTTTGGACTAGCGGGAGGGCCCGGGGAGCTGTTTTTT.

V gene TRBV15 combines with J gene TRBJ2-5; 7 bases line up with TRBD1. CDR3 length equals 12 residues. Germline assignment: CDR1 LNHNV and CDR2 YYDKDF (reference sequence). V dropped 10 bases and J dropped 3; count of bases not matched to a gene: 5. DNA for the CDR3: TGTGCCATCAGACAGGGTAAAGAGACCCAGTACTTC. Translation: CAIRQGKETQYF.

The chain has TRBV5-1 and TRBJ2-2; a weak D match, TRBD1 (6 bases). Germline CDR1 reads SGHRS; CDR2 reads YFSETQ. Trimming pared 4 bases from V and 5 bases from J, leaving 12 bases between. CDR3 length equals 14 residues. The CDR3 bases are TGCGCCAGCAGCCTACAGGGTTTTACCGGGGAGCTGTTTTTT. It encodes CASSLQGFTGELFF.

The chain employs TRBV10-3 and TRBJ2-4; 7 positions match TRBD1. The CDR3 extends over 18 amino acids. The germline V gene has CDR1 ENHRY and CDR2 SYGVKD. The V gene end was trimmed by 0 bases and the J gene end by 0 bases; junction bases not matched to a gene: 8. Written as DNA, the CDR3 is TGTGCCATCAGTGAGTCGGTCAGGACAGGCCTAGCCAAAAACATTCAGTACTTC. It is translated as CAISESVRTGLAKNIQYF.

The chain is built from TRBV6-1 and TRBJ2-1, with TRBD2 matching 9 bases. Germline values: CDR1 MNHNS, CDR2 SASEGT. There are 15 residues in the CDR3. Unmatched junction bases numbered 5, after V lost 4 bases and J lost 4 bases. CDR3 nucleotides: TGTGCCAGCAGTGCACTAGCGGGCCTATACAATGAGCAGTTCTTC. It translates to CASSALAGLYNEQFF.

This clone appeared once. This chain connects TRBV9 to TRBJ2-7; D not resolved. From germline, CDR1 is SGDLS and CDR2 YYNGEE. Trimming removed 0 bases from V and 2 bases from J, with 9 bases in between. This CDR3 is 14 amino acids long. DNA for the CDR3: TGTGCCAGCAGCGTAGCGGTGGGTCCCTACGAGCAGTACTTC. This codes for CASSVAVGPYEQYF. Full variable domain (missing parts from reference TRBV9 and TRBJ2-7): DSGVTQTPKHLITATGQRVTLRCSPRSGDLSVYWYQQSLDQGLQFLIQYYNGEERAKGNILERFSAQQFPDLHSELNLSSLELGDSALYFCASSVAVGPYEQYFGPGTRLTVT.

In this sample, this clone turned up once. The V call is TRBV19, the J call TRBJ2-1, with a possible D match to TRBD1 (6 bases). V was shortened by 1 base and J by 5 bases, with 12 bases between the two germline ends. Looked up from germline, CDR1 is LNHDA and CDR2 is SQIVND (reference sequence). The CDR3 consists of 15 residues. The CDR3: CASSIGWGPDNEQFF. The CDR3 DNA reads as TGTGCCAGTAGTATAGGCTGGGGGCCTGACAATGAGCAGTTCTTC.

The chain joins TRBV7-9 to TRBJ1-2; 9 nucleotides line up with TRBD1. The V and J ends lost 7 bases and 8 bases, in that order; junction bases with no gene match: 23. The CDR3 spans 18 residues. Germline CDR1 and CDR2: SEHNR and FQNEAQ (reference sequence). In nucleotides, the CDR3 is TGTGCCAGCACCGATTATTACCCCCGGGGACAGGGTATTAGGGGCTACACCTTC. This sequence encodes CASTDYYPRGQGIRGYTF.

CDR3 coding DNA: TGCGCCAGCAGCTTGTCCCAAAACACTGAAGCTTTCTTT. Its translation is CASSLSQNTEAFF. The rearrangement joins TRBV5-1 to TRBJ1-1, with D unresolved. The CDR3 runs to 13 residues. Germline CDR1 is SGHRS and CDR2 is YFSETQ. Trimming removed 1 base at V and 2 bases at J, with 6 bases between.

This chain joins TRBV4-2 and TRBJ2-3; D might be TRBD1 (5 bases). The germline gives CDR1 LGHNA, CDR2 YNFKEQ. Between the trimmed V and J ends, which lost 0 bases and 0 bases, there was a span of 13 bases. The CDR3 consists of 17 residues. The DNA of the CDR3 is TGTGCCAGCAGCCAAGAATGGGGCCAGACTAGCACAGATACGCAGTATTTT. Protein: CASSQEWGQTSTDTQYF.

There are a few counts of this clone. CDR3 DNA: TGTGCCAGCAGCTTACAGATTAATTCACCCCTCCACTTT. Its protein is CASSLQINSPLHF. The chain combines TRBV11-2 with TRBJ1-6; D uncertain. The germline V and J ends were trimmed by 2 bases and 6 bases, with 5 bases remaining between them. The CDR3 length is 13 residues. Germline values: CDR1 SGHAT, CDR2 FQNNGV. Looking up the rest from reference TRBV11-2 and TRBJ1-6 gives the full variable domain: EAGVAQSPRYKIIEKRQSVAFWCNPISGHATLYWYQQILGQGPKLLIQFQNNGVVDDSQLPKDRFSAERLKGVDSTLKIQPAKLEDSAVYLCASSLQINSPLHFGNGTRLTVT.

The chain uses TRBV19 and TRBJ2-3; 8 bases are shared with TRBD1. The CDR3 runs to 18 residues. Germline V gene lookup returns CDR1 LNHDA and CDR2 SQIVND (reference sequence). Trimming took 5 bases from V and 0 from J; bases not matched to a gene: 13. The CDR3 nucleotides are TGTGCCAGTAGTGTTAACCCTCAGGGGGCGCGGAGCACAGATACGCAGTATTTT. As protein: CASSVNPQGARSTDTQYF.

The chain uses TRBV7-9 and TRBJ1-1; D not resolved. The CDR3 sequence is 12 residues long. Trimming took 5 bases from V and 0 from J, leaving 4 bases between them. Germline CDR1 SEHNR, CDR2 FQNEAQ (reference sequence). The CDR3 nucleotides read TGTGCCAGCAGCCAACTGAACACTGAAGCTTTCTTT. Its translation is CASSQLNTEAFF.

The genes are TRBV2 and TRBJ1-2; D not certain. Per the germline V gene, CDR1 is SNHLY and CDR2 is FYNNEI. The V end lost 7 bases, the J end lost 3 bases, and 9 bases lay between the germline ends. CDR3 length equals 12 residues. The CDR3 bases are TGTGCCAGCAATTTCGGGGACTATGGCTACACCTTC. Translating gives CASNFGDYGYTF.

The rearrangement links TRBV7-9 to TRBJ2-7; D possibly corresponds to TRBD2 (7 bases). From germline, CDR1 is SEHNR and CDR2 FQNEAQ (reference sequence). The CDR3 runs to 13 residues. The V end was cut by 7 bases, the J end by 5 bases, with 15 bases between. CDR3 loop: CASTPGGRNEQYF. The CDR3 coding sequence is TGTGCCAGCACCCCCGGGGGGCGAAACGAGCAGTACTTC.

The gene calls are TRBV5-6 and TRBJ1-5; perhaps TRBD1 as D (5 bases). The CDR3 runs to 13 residues. Germline V gives CDR1 SGHDT, CDR2 YYEEEE. V dropped 1 base and J dropped 4 bases, with 6 bases sitting between them. CDR3 nucleotide sequence: TGTGCCAGCAGCTTGTGGGGGAATCAGCCCCAGCATTTT. This codes for CASSLWGNQPQHF.

V gene TRBV4-2 combines with J gene TRBJ1-2, with a possible D match to TRBD1 (6 bases). Germline assignment: CDR1 LGHNA and CDR2 YNFKEQ. The length of the CDR3 is 16 residues. Trimming cost V 5 bases and J 4 bases, with 20 bases left between them. The CDR3 loop reads CASSSGRQGTFYGYTF. For the CDR3, the DNA is TGTGCCAGCAGCTCGGGCCGCCAGGGGACTTTCTATGGCTACACCTTC.

The V call is TRBV9, the J call TRBJ2-1; perhaps TRBD1 as D (5 bases). CDR1 is SGDLS, CDR2 YYNGEE, per germline. The CDR3 covers 16 residues. Trimming cost V 2 bases and J 0 bases, with 12 bases left between them. The CDR3 protein is CASSVSQESSYNEQFF. CDR3 sequence (DNA): TGTGCCAGCAGCGTCTCACAGGAGAGCTCCTACAATGAGCAGTTCTTC. Variable domain in full (rest from reference TRBV9 and TRBJ2-1): DSGVTQTPKHLITATGQRVTLRCSPRSGDLSVYWYQQSLDQGLQFLIQYYNGEERAKGNILERFSAQQFPDLHSELNLSSLELGDSALYFCASSVSQESSYNEQFFGPGTRLTVL.

The chain combines TRBV4-1 with TRBJ2-1, with 8 bases aligning to TRBD1. Germline V CDR1 and CDR2: MGHRA, YSYEKL. This CDR3 contains 19 residues. V shed 4 bases, J shed 10 bases, and the junction held 24 bases outside the gene matches. The CDR3 DNA reads TGCGCCAGCAGCCCCCCAGGAGGACTTTCAGGGACAGGCCCCGGGGAGCAGTTCTTC. Translated: CASSPPGGLSGTGPGEQFF.

This clone was seen once. The chain is built from TRBV5-5 and TRBJ1-2; a weak D match, TRBD1 (6 bases). There are 15 residues in the CDR3. V lost 0 bases and J lost 2, with 11 bases in between. Germline lookup yields CDR1 SGHKS and CDR2 YYEKEE (reference sequence). CDR3 sequence (DNA): TGTGCCAGCAGCTTGGAGGGGGGCTCGAACTATGGCTACACCTTC. Translation gives CASSLEGGSNYGYTF. The whole variable domain, filled in from reference TRBV5-5 and TRBJ1-2, reads DAGVTQSPTHLIKTRGQQVTLRCSPISGHKSVSWYQQVLGQGPQFIFQYYEKEERGRGNFPDRFSARQFPNYSSELNVNALLLGDSALYLCASSLEGGSNYGYTFGSGTRLTVV.

The V and J genes are TRBV5-1 and TRBJ1-2; TRBD1 matches 7 bases. Germline V gene sequence: CDR1 SGHRS, CDR2 YFSETQ. CDR3 length: 15 residues. V lost 2 bases to trimming and J lost 6 bases; unmatched junction nucleotides: 10. The CDR3 loop is CASSFDFRGGDGYTF. CDR3 DNA sequence: TGCGCCAGCAGCTTCGACTTCAGGGGGGGAGATGGCTACACCTTC.

This clone was detected only once. The V and J genes are TRBV7-7 and TRBJ2-5, with 7 bases matching TRBD2. The CDR3 runs 13 residues. Germline-derived CDR1 and CDR2 are SSHAT and FNYEAQ (reference sequence). V shed 5 bases and J 10 bases; nucleotides not matched to a gene: 10. The CDR3 here is CASSLKLGGDQYF. The DNA for the CDR3 is TGTGCCAGCAGCCTCAAACTGGGGGGGGACCAGTACTTC.

In nucleotides, the CDR3 is TGTGCCAGCAGGGCAGGGGTCACTAATGAAAAACTGTTTTTT. Amino acid sequence: CASRAGVTNEKLFF. The chain carries TRBV6-1 and TRBJ1-4, with D maybe TRBD1 (6 bases). This CDR3 has 14 amino acids. Germline V gene lookup returns CDR1 MNHNS and CDR2 SASEGT. V was clipped by 6 bases and J by 2 bases, with 10 bases between them.

This clone was detected once. V usage is TRBV11-3 and J usage is TRBJ2-1, with 7 bases lining up with TRBD2. Per germline, CDR1 SGHNT and CDR2 YENEEA. Trimming removed 5 bases from V and 6 bases from J; junction bases left unmatched: 4. The CDR3 runs 13 residues. CDR3 sequence (DNA): TGTGCCAGCAGCGCGGGGGACGGCAATGAGCAGTTCTTC. It translates to CASSAGDGNEQFF.

V usage is TRBV9 and J usage is TRBJ2-3; 9 bases agree with TRBD2. The germline CDR1 and CDR2 sequences are SGDLS and YYNGEE. The junction had 7 bases not matched to a gene; V was cut back by 4 bases and J by 4 bases. This CDR3 has 15 residues. The CDR3 reads CASSSVAGVSDTQYF. The CDR3, as DNA: TGTGCCAGCAGCTCAGTAGCGGGGGTGTCAGATACGCAGTATTTT. The complete variable domain, with remaining parts taken from reference TRBV9 and TRBJ2-3, reads DSGVTQTPKHLITATGQRVTLRCSPRSGDLSVYWYQQSLDQGLQFLIQYYNGEERAKGNILERFSAQQFPDLHSELNLSSLELGDSALYFCASSSVAGVSDTQYFGPGTRLTVL.

The CDR3 DNA follows: TGTGCCAGCAGTCCCGGGACAGCGGTCTACGAGCAGTACTTC. Translation gives CASSPGTAVYEQYF. J is TRBJ2-7 and V is TRBV5-4; 7 bases are shared with TRBD1. After removal of 5 bases from V and 3 bases from J, the junction contained 8 bases not matched to a gene. This CDR3 spans 14 amino acids. Germline CDR1 and CDR2: SGHNT and YYREEE (reference sequence).

V usage is TRBV7-8 and J usage is TRBJ2-4; tentative D call: TRBD2 (6 bases). The CDR3 has 15 amino acids. Germline V gene lookup returns CDR1 SGHVS and CDR2 FQNEAQ. V shed 4 bases and J shed 3 bases, with 13 bases lying between them. The CDR3 protein is CASSSPPGLKNIQYF. The CDR3 DNA reads TGTGCCAGCAGCTCACCGCCGGGACTCAAAAACATTCAGTACTTC.

This clone showed up just a few times. The chain has TRBV6-1 and TRBJ1-5, with D hard to call. V was pared by 6 bases and J by 3 bases, with 15 bases between. The CDR3 has 15 residues. Germline assignment: CDR1 MNHNS and CDR2 SASEGT. CDR3 DNA: TGTGCCAGCAGCGCCCGTGGACGGGACAATCAGCCCCAGCATTTT. It codes for CASSARGRDNQPQHF.

This chain links TRBV19 with TRBJ1-1; perhaps TRBD1 as D (6 bases). The V and J ends lost 3 bases and 0 bases respectively, with 11 bases between them. The CDR3 loop spans 15 amino acids. Germline CDR1 LNHDA, CDR2 SQIVND (reference sequence). This CDR3 is CASSIDRSLNTEAFF. For the CDR3, the DNA is TGTGCCAGTAGTATCGACAGGTCCTTGAACACTGAAGCTTTCTTT.